This T cell receptor (beta chain) is drawn from a study of blood T cell repertoires in COVID-19. Study-level background: Donors in the United States, Italy and Spain gave samples during acute or convalescent COVID-19. PBMCs, B-cell-depleted T cells, or T cells were the source of the cDNA or gDNA that made up the material.

V dropped 5 bases and J dropped 4 bases, with 11 bases sitting between them. The CDR3 runs 14 residues. Germline V gene sequence: CDR1 MNHNY, CDR2 SVGAGI (reference sequence). The assay was immunoSEQ multiplex PCR, and TCRdb's table has in-frame clones only and misses some. The sample consists of 210,000 or so clones, about 92% of them appearing once. Material for sequencing was peripheral blood. The V gene is TRBV6-6, the J gene TRBJ1-4; TRBD1 might be the D (6 bases). The receptor was isolated from a man aged 25-40 years with acute or convalescent COVID-19. CDR3 coding DNA: TGTGCCAGCAGTACAGGGCTGATTAATGAAAAACTGTTTTTT. It codes for CASSTGLINEKLFF.